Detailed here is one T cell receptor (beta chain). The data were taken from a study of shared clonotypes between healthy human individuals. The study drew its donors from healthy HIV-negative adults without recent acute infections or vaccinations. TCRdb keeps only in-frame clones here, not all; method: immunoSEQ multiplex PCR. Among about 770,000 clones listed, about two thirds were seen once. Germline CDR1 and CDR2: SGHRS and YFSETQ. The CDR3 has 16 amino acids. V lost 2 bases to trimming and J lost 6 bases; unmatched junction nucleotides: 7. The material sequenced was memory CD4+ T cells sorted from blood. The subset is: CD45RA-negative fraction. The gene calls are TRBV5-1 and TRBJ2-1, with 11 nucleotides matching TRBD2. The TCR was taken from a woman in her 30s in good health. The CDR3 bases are TGCGCCAGCAGCTTATTGGGACTAGCGGAGGTCAATGAGCAGTTCTTC. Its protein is CASSLLGLAEVNEQFF. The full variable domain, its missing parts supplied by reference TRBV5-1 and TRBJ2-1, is KAGVTQTPRYLIKTRGQQVTLSCSPISGHRSVSWYQQTPGQGLQFLFEYFSETQRNKGNFPGRFSGRQFSNSRSEMNVSTLELGDSALYLCASSLLGLAEVNEQFFGPGTRLTVL.